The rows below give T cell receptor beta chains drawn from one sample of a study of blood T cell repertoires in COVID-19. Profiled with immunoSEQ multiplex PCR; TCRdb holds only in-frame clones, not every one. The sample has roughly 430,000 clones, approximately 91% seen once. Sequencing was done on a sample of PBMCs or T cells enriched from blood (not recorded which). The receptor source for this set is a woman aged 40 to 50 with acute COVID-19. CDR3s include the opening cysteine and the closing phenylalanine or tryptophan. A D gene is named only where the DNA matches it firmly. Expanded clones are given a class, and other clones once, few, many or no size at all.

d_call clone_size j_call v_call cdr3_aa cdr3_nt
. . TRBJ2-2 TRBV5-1 CASSWVGANTGELFF TGCGCCAGCAGCTGGGTGGGGGCAAACACCGGGGAGCTGTTTTTT
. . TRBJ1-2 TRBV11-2 CASSSLYSVNYGYTF TGTGCCAGCAGCTCATTATACTCGGTCAACTATGGCTACACCTTC
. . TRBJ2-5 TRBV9 CASSVSKAGDLETQYF TGTGCCAGCAGCGTTAGTAAGGCAGGGGATTTAGAGACCCAGTACTTC
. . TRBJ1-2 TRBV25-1 CASTDNYGYTF TGTGCCAGTACAGATAACTATGGCTACACCTTC
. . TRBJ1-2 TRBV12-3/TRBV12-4 CASSLIGGYGYTF TGTGCCAGCAGTTTAATTGGAGGTTATGGCTACACCTTC
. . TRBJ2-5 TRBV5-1 CASSEGHQQETQYF TGCGCCAGCAGCGAGGGACACCAACAAGAGACCCAGTACTTC
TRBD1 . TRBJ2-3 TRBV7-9 CASSFRVRGRMVTDTQYF TGTGCCAGCAGCTTTAGGGTGAGGGGGCGAATGGTAACAGATACGCAGTATTTT
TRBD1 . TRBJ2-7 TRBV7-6 CASSSAPWRGQGNHEQYF TGTGCCAGCAGCTCTGCCCCTTGGAGGGGACAGGGGAACCACGAGCAGTACTTC
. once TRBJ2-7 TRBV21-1 CASSREGAGEQYF TGTGCCAGCAGCCGGGAGGGGGCTGGAGAGCAGTACTTC
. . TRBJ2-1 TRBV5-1 CASSPRFDEQFF TGCGCCAGCAGCCCTAGATTCGACGAGCAGTTCTTC
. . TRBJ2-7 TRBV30 CACHLTGTSYEQYF TGTGCCTGCCACTTGACAGGGACTTCCTACGAGCAGTACTTC
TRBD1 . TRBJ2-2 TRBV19 CASSILSGQGATGELFF TGTGCCAGTAGTATACTTTCGGGACAGGGGGCCACCGGGGAGCTGTTTTTT
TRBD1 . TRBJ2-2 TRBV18 CASSPDRGRNTGELFF TGTGCCAGCTCCCCAGACAGGGGACGGAACACCGGGGAGCTGTTTTTT
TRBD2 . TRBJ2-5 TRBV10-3 CAISEPTSGGLQETQYF TGTGCCATCAGTGAGCCGACTAGCGGGGGGCTACAAGAGACCCAGTACTTC
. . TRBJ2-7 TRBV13 CATHTRQDSYEQYF TGTGCCACCCACACTAGACAGGACTCCTACGAGCAGTACTTC
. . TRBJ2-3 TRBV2 CASRTASNTQYF TGTGCCAGCAGGACAGCTAGTAATACGCAGTATTTT
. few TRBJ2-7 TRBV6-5 CASNQGGEQYF TGTGCCAGCAATCAGGGTGGCGAGCAGTACTTC
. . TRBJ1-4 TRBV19 CASRKTSQATNEKLFF TGTGCCAGTAGGAAGACCTCACAGGCAACTAATGAAAAACTGTTTTTT